The table lists the clone carrying this T cell receptor beta chain with a few counts. Clones were sequenced by immunoSEQ multiplex PCR, and TCRdb holds only the in-frame ones, with some missing. This table holds 120,000 or so clones, 80% to 90% found once. The data originate from a study of control samples from healthy donors and cancer patients. The CDR3 sequence is 14 residues long. V was clipped by 3 bases and J by 6 bases, with 14 bases between them. The germline gives CDR1 MGHDK, CDR2 SYGVNS. The chain is built from TRBV25-1 and TRBJ1-2; weak D call: TRBD1 (6 bases). The TCR originated in a man aged 40-50 years in good health. Sequencing was performed on blood. CDR3 protein: CASSEIQGGHGYTF. The CDR3 DNA reads TGTGCCAGCAGTGAGATACAGGGCGGCCATGGCTACACCTTC.